Following are 2 T cell receptor beta chains from one sample sequenced in a study of CD8 T cells in Susac syndrome. A quantity of about 0.5 to 1 ug RNA underwent reverse transcription using random hexamers. Each CDR3 protein gets one entry after TCRdb re-called the immunoSEQ multiplex PCR reads with MiXCR. This table has 350,000 to 550,000 distinct CDR3 sequences, around 83% appearing once. Sequencing was carried out using CD8+ T cells from PBMCs. The receptors stem from a human donor with multiple sclerosis.

The genes are TRBV2 and TRBJ2-7; 9 bases fit TRBD1. From germline, CDR1 is SNHLY and CDR2 FYNNEI. CDR3 size: 14 residues. J was trimmed by 3 bases and V by 1 base; bases with no gene match: 1. The CDR3 DNA follows: TGTGCCAGCAGTGAAGGGGGACAGGGCTACGAGCAGTACTTC. It yields the protein CASSEGGQGYEQYF.

The chain employs TRBV4-1 and TRBJ1-1; TRBD1 aligns across 9 bases. The CDR3 consists of 16 residues. V lost 0 bases and J lost 9; bases outside the gene matches: 11. The germline gives CDR1 MGHRA, CDR2 YSYEKL. CDR3 amino acids: CASSQDPDRGEGQAFF. CDR3 DNA sequence: TGCGCCAGCAGCCAAGATCCGGACAGGGGAGAAGGGCAAGCTTTCTTT.